One sample yielded the 5 T cell receptor beta chains listed below, sequenced in a study of blood T cell repertoires in COVID-19. This table comes from immunoSEQ multiplex PCR, and its TCRdb copy is limited to in-frame clones, with some not included. Here the sample spans around 72,000 clones, 82% being singletons. Sample: peripheral blood. Receptor source: a human donor in a cohort sampled during active COVID-19.

In this sample, this clone turned up a few times. This chain joins TRBV12-3 or TRBV12-4 and TRBJ2-7; maybe TRBD2 (6 bases). The CDR3 contains 13 residues. The V end lost 1 base, the J end lost 4 bases, and 8 bases lay between the germline ends. CDR3 bases: TGTGCCAGCAGTTTAGGTAGCGGATACGAGCAGTACTTC. Protein product: CASSLGSGYEQYF.

The chain uses TRBV18 and TRBJ2-7, with 11 bases identical to TRBD2. Trimming at V came to 4 bases and at J to 6 bases, leaving 5 bases not matched to a gene. The CDR3 covers 14 residues. Germline CDR1 is KGHSH and CDR2 is LQKENI. CDR3 residues: CASSQTSGELEQYF. In DNA form, the CDR3 reads TGTGCCAGCTCACAGACTAGCGGGGAGCTCGAGCAGTACTTC.

Here the CDR3 reads CASSLDADTGELFF. The CDR3 coding sequence is TGTGCCAGCAGCTTAGACGCAGACACCGGGGAGCTGTTTTTT. This chain links TRBV11-3 with TRBJ2-2; D is unresolved. Germline lookup yields CDR1 SGHNT and CDR2 YENEEA. Between the trimmed V and J ends, which lost 0 bases and 3 bases, there was a span of 5 bases. The CDR3 has 14 amino acids.

This clone was seen a single time. The chain combines TRBV2 with TRBJ1-2; D not certain. This CDR3 spans 13 amino acids. Germline lookup yields CDR1 SNHLY and CDR2 FYNNEI. The V gene lost 3 bases and the J gene lost 4 bases, with 9 bases spanning the gap. The CDR3 protein is CASSDTAGYGYTF. The CDR3 bases are TGTGCCAGCAGTGATACGGCAGGCTATGGCTACACCTTC. The full variable domain, rest sourced from reference TRBV2 and TRBJ1-2, is EPEVTQTPSHQVTQMGQEVILRCVPISNHLYFYWYRQILGQKVEFLVSFYNNEISEKSEIFDDQFSVERPDGSNFTLKIRSTKLEDSAMYFCASSDTAGYGYTFGSGTRLTVV.

This chain uses TRBV20-1 with TRBJ2-7; D may be TRBD1 (5 bases). Trimming pared 5 bases from V and 9 bases from J, leaving 14 bases between. The germline V gene encodes CDR1 DFQATT and CDR2 SNEGSKA (reference sequence). The CDR3 covers 11 residues. CDR3 protein: CSADTGQGQYF. CDR3 sequence (DNA): TGCAGTGCTGACACGGGCCAGGGGCAGTACTTC.